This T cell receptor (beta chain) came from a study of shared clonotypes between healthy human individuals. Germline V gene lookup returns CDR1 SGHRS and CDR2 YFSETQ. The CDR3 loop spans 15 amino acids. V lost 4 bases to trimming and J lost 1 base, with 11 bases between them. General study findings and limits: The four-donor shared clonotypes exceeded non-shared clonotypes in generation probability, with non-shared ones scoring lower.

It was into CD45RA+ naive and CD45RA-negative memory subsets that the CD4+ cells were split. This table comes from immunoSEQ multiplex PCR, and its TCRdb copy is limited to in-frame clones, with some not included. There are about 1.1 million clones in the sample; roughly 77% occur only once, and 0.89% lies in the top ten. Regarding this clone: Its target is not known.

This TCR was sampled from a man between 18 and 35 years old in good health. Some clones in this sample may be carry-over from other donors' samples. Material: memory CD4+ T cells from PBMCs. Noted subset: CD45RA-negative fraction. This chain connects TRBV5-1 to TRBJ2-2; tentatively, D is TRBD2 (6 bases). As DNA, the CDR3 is TGCGCCAGCAGCGGCGGGATTCTGAACACCGGGGAGCTGTTTTTT. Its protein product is CASSGGILNTGELFF.